The following is a T cell receptor (beta chain) sequence with its context. Antigen: not known. The data were taken from a study of T-cell memory formation after mild COVID-19. Whole-study results and caveats: Mostly located in CM and EM were contracting CD4+ clones, with contracting CD8+ clones located in EMRA.

This CDR3 spans 16 amino acids. Trimming removed 0 bases at V and 7 bases at J, with 15 bases between. Germline assignment: CDR1 LGHNA and CDR2 YSLEER. TCRdb called the 5' RACE reads again in MiXCR, with one record for every CDR3 protein. This table holds roughly 560,000 distinct CDR3 sequences, roughly 20% found once. Source material: PBMCs or a T cell subset sorted from them (not recorded which). The rearrangement links TRBV4-3 to TRBJ2-2; D might be TRBD2 (6 bases). The sequence came from an adult woman who had mild COVID-19 (a few samples of this study predate the infection). Cell type and time point are not known. CDR3 in amino acids: CASSQDNELANGELFF. DNA for the CDR3: TGCGCCAGCAGCCAAGATAACGAGCTAGCGAACGGGGAGCTGTTTTTT.